The 27 T cell receptor beta chains given below trace back to one sample, sequenced in a study of molecular identifiers for immune sequencing clone quantification. TCRdb re-called the PCR reads through MiXCR, storing one row per CDR3 protein. The table lists under 600,000 distinct CDR3 sequences, about a fifth of them singletons. The sequenced material came from naive CD8+ T cells from blood, with Jurkat cell RNA spiked in. The subset here: FACS-sorted CD8+CD4-CCR7+CD45RA+ naive T cells. The receptors derive from a human donor in good health. Some libraries in this study had Jurkat cell RNA spiked in.

The V call is TRBV15, the J call TRBJ2-7; TRBD2 might be the D (6 bases). This CDR3 spans 13 amino acids. V was cut by 4 bases and J by 7 bases, with 14 bases left in between. The germline V gene encodes CDR1 LNHNV and CDR2 YYDKDF (reference sequence). CDR3 sequence (DNA): TGTGCCACCAGCACCCGACTAGGTAAAGAGCAGTACTTC. This sequence encodes CATSTRLGKEQYF.

This chain uses TRBV11-3 with TRBJ2-1; D remains ambiguous. Germline lookup yields CDR1 SGHNT and CDR2 YENEEA. The V end lost 3 bases, the J end lost 8 bases, and 17 bases lay between the germline ends. The CDR3 length is 15 residues. The CDR3 DNA is TGTGCCAGCAGCTTTTCGTACGAGGAGAGCGATGAGCAGTTCTTC. It specifies CASSFSYEESDEQFF.

This clonotype was recorded a few times. The CDR3 sequence: CASSDGGSEAFF. The CDR3 DNA is TGTGCCAGCAGCGACGGGGGCTCGGAAGCTTTCTTT. The chain employs TRBV5-4 and TRBJ1-1, with D perhaps TRBD1 (6 bases). The V gene lost 4 bases and the J gene lost 8 bases, with 12 bases spanning the gap. The CDR3 has 12 residues. Per germline, CDR1 SGHNT and CDR2 YYREEE (reference sequence).

The sample holds a few counts of this clonotype. V is TRBV12-3 or TRBV12-4 and J is TRBJ1-1; 8 bases are shared with TRBD1. The V segment lost 5 bases and the J segment 5 bases; nucleotides outside the gene matches: 7. The CDR3 sequence is 14 residues long. The CDR3 DNA reads as TGTGCCAGCAGTGAGACAGGGGAAAGGACTGAAGCTTTCTTT. Translating it yields CASSETGERTEAFF.

The chain combines TRBV24-1 with TRBJ2-7; D is possibly TRBD1 or TRBD2 (5 bases each). Trimming took 8 bases from V and 7 from J, leaving 17 bases between them. CDR1 is KGHDR and CDR2 is SFDVKD in the germline V gene. CDR3 length: 13 amino acids. CDR3 sequence: CATNGRDPREQYF. The DNA of the CDR3 is TGTGCCACCAACGGACGGGACCCTAGGGAGCAGTACTTC.

The sample holds many counts of this clonotype. The rearrangement uses TRBV25-1 and TRBJ1-1; unclear D gene. Germline assignment: CDR1 MGHDK and CDR2 SYGVNS. The CDR3 covers 16 residues. V lost 5 bases, J lost 2 bases, and 18 bases lay in between. CDR3 sequence: CASSSTYRGSNTEAFF. The CDR3 coding sequence is TGTGCCAGCAGTTCAACCTACCGGGGATCCAACACTGAAGCTTTCTTT.

The J gene is TRBJ2-7, the V gene TRBV19; TRBD1 aligns across 9 bases. Germline V gene sequence: CDR1 LNHDA, CDR2 SQIVND (reference sequence). V lost 4 bases to trimming and J lost 6 bases; unmatched junction nucleotides: 4. This CDR3 spans 13 amino acids. CDR3 residues: CASSTRDRVEQYF. The CDR3 DNA is TGTGCCAGTAGTACCCGGGACAGGGTCGAGCAGTACTTC.

This clonotype was recorded many times. The chain joins TRBV7-9 to TRBJ1-5, with 8 bases fitting TRBD1. This CDR3 has 15 residues. Germline values: CDR1 SEHNR, CDR2 FQNEAQ (reference sequence). Germline trimming cut 5 bases from V and 2 bases from J; bases unmatched to any gene: 5. The CDR3 DNA reads TGTGCCAGCAGCGCGCAGGGGGCGGGCAATCAGCCCCAGCATTTT. It translates to CASSAQGAGNQPQHF.

This clonotype was found many times. The gene calls are TRBV29-1 and TRBJ2-1; 7 bases fit TRBD2. This CDR3 spans 12 amino acids. The J segment lost 13 bases and the V segment lost 3 bases, leaving 9 bases of the junction unmatched. Germline values: CDR1 SQVTM, CDR2 ANQGSEA. This CDR3 reads CSVEVGRGYQFF. The CDR3 bases are TGCAGCGTTGAGGTTGGGAGGGGTTATCAGTTCTTC.

This clonotype was counted many times. The genes are TRBV4-1 and TRBJ1-1; D gene unclear. CDR3 length: 13 residues. CDR1 MGHRA and CDR2 YSYEKL come from the germline V gene. Trimming took 1 base from V and 5 from J, leaving 8 bases between them. For the CDR3, the DNA is TGCGCCAGCAGCCAAGGGCACAGTACTGAAGCTTTCTTT. Translated: CASSQGHSTEAFF.

This clonotype was picked up many times. This chain links TRBV5-6 with TRBJ2-1; D is uncertain. Germline-derived CDR1 and CDR2 are SGHDT and YYEEEE. The CDR3 is 15 amino acids. V lost 5 bases and J lost 0, with 12 bases in between. The CDR3 DNA reads as TGTGCCAGCAGTTCCCCCAGACGCTCCTACAATGAGCAGTTCTTC. Protein sequence: CASSSPRRSYNEQFF.

Many counts were recorded for this clonotype. The chain joins TRBV4-3 to TRBJ2-2; D unresolved. The germline V gene encodes CDR1 LGHNA and CDR2 YSLEER. The V end lost 0 bases, the J end lost 1 base, and 3 bases lay between the germline ends. The CDR3 is made up of 14 amino acids. The CDR3 loop is CASSQDRNTGELFF. The DNA of the CDR3 is TGCGCCAGCAGCCAAGATAGGAACACCGGGGAGCTGTTTTTT.

This clonotype appeared many times. This rearrangement joins TRBV7-2 to TRBJ2-7; D perhaps matches TRBD1 (6 bases). The CDR3 length is 14 residues. From germline, CDR1 is SGHTA and CDR2 FQGNSA. Trimming left V 1 base short and J 3 bases short, with 10 bases between. The CDR3 DNA is TGTGCCAGCAGCTTAGGCCAGGGGCACTACGAGCAGTACTTC. Its protein product is CASSLGQGHYEQYF.

This clonotype was detected ten times or more. The genes are TRBV7-2 and TRBJ1-1; D gene uncertain. V lost 4 bases to trimming and J lost 7 bases, with 13 bases between them. CDR3 length equals 13 residues. Germline CDR1 reads SGHTA; CDR2 reads FQGNSA. The CDR3 sequence: CASSWPSWGEAFF. The CDR3 DNA sequence: TGTGCCAGCAGCTGGCCGTCGTGGGGTGAAGCTTTCTTT.

Many counts were recorded for this clonotype. DNA for the CDR3: TGTGCCAGCAGCCCCGACACCGGCAGGGATACGCAGTATTTT. This gives the protein CASSPDTGRDTQYF. This chain uses TRBV7-6 with TRBJ2-3; the D is unclear. The CDR3 is 14 amino acids. Germline V lookup: CDR1 SGHVS, CDR2 FNYEAQ. Trimming took 5 bases from V and 6 from J, leaving 15 bases between them.

The chain recombines TRBV30 with TRBJ1-4; D not resolved. The CDR3 spans 16 residues. V was pared by 4 bases and J by 8 bases, with 23 bases between. Germline values: CDR1 GTSNPN, CDR2 SVGIG (reference sequence). The CDR3 nucleotides are TGTGCCTGGACCTCCCGAATGGGCGGAACAAGGGAAAAACTGTTTTTT. Its translation is CAWTSRMGGTREKLFF.

This clonotype has a count of ten or more. V is TRBV20-1 and J is TRBJ2-3; weak D call: TRBD2 (5 bases). The CDR3 is 12 amino acids. V was pared by 5 bases and J by 3 bases, with 9 bases between. Per the germline V gene, CDR1 is DFQATT and CDR2 is SNEGSKA (reference sequence). CDR3 DNA sequence: TGCAGTGCTTCGGGGAAGACAGATACGCAGTATTTT. Amino acid sequence: CSASGKTDTQYF.

The chain uses TRBV7-6 and TRBJ2-2; TRBD2 aligns across 15 bases. The CDR3 is made up of 19 amino acids. CDR1 is SGHVS, CDR2 FNYEAQ, per germline. Trimming at V came to 4 bases and at J to 2 bases, leaving 8 bases not matched to a gene. CDR3 loop: CASSSPGLAGGINTGELFF. CDR3 nucleotides: TGTGCCAGCAGCTCCCCTGGACTAGCGGGGGGGATAAACACCGGGGAGCTGTTTTTT.

This clonotype was observed many times. The chain joins TRBV14 to TRBJ1-2, with a possible D match to TRBD1 (6 bases). CDR1 is SGHDN and CDR2 is FVKESK in the germline V gene. The V end lost 6 bases, the J end lost 4 bases, and 18 bases lay between the germline ends. This CDR3 is 15 amino acids long. The chain's CDR3 is CASSHRGQAGYGYTF. CDR3 DNA: TGTGCCAGCAGTCATAGGGGACAAGCAGGCTATGGCTACACCTTC.

This clonotype has at least ten counts. V usage is TRBV6-2 or TRBV6-3 and J usage is TRBJ2-3, with no clear D. Germline V gene lookup returns CDR1 MNHEY and CDR2 SVGEGT. V was clipped by 5 bases and J by 5 bases, with 14 bases between them. This CDR3 contains 14 residues. The DNA for the CDR3 is TGTGCCAGCAGTGGAACTCGGACCCTAGATACGCAGTATTTT. This codes for CASSGTRTLDTQYF.

Remarks on this clonotype: Likely a read error: the CDR3 ends without its conserved phenylalanine or tryptophan. The chain is built from TRBV27 and TRBJ2-7; D is tentatively TRBD1 or TRBD2 (5 bases each). CDR3 size: 14 residues. The V and J ends lost 5 bases and 1 base respectively, with 12 bases between them. The V gene's germline CDR1 is MNHEY and CDR2 SMNVEV (reference sequence). In DNA, the CDR3 is TGTGCCAGCAGTATCGGGACGGGATCCTACGAGCAGTACCTC. Translated: CASSIGTGSYEQYL.

Comment on this clonotype: A much larger clonotype is one base distant, so this may be a read error. This chain joins TRBV14 and TRBJ1-1, with a tentative D call TRBD1 (5 bases). Germline CDR1 SGHDN, CDR2 FVKESK. The CDR3 extends over 13 amino acids. This chain's CDR3 is CASGQDTGAEAFF. The CDR3 DNA follows: TGTGCCAGCGGCCAAGACACGGGGGCTGAAGCTTTCTTT.

This sequence joins TRBV12-3 or TRBV12-4 and TRBJ1-5; the D is unclear. This CDR3 spans 15 amino acids. The germline V and J ends were trimmed by 1 base and 3 bases, with 10 bases remaining between them. CDR3 sequence (DNA): TGTGCCAGCAGTTTAGGGCAGGCGATCAATCAGCCCCAGCATTTT. Translating it yields CASSLGQAINQPQHF.

Remarks on this clonotype: This is likely a read error, given that the CDR3 carries no conserved phenylalanine or tryptophan at its end. V and J are TRBV5-6 and TRBJ1-1; D is uncertain. V lost 4 bases to trimming and J lost 1 base, with 8 bases between them. Germline V gene data show CDR1 as SGHDT and CDR2 as YYEEEE. This CDR3 comprises 13 residues. DNA of the CDR3: TGTGCCAGCAGCCCGGAAACGAACACTGAAGCTTTCCTT. Translated: CASSPETNTEAFL.

A few counts support this clonotype. This chain joins TRBV7-2 and TRBJ2-5, with 9 bases matching TRBD1. Germline loops: CDR1 SGHTA, CDR2 FQGNSA. With V trimmed by 5 bases and J by 5 bases, 9 bases remained unmatched. This CDR3 has 15 residues. In nucleotides, the CDR3 is TGTGCCAGCAGCAACCGGGACAGGGCCCCGGAGACCCAGTACTTC. Its protein is CASSNRDRAPETQYF. The variable domain in full, completed from reference TRBV7-2 and TRBJ2-5, reads GAGVSQSPSNKVTEKGKDVELRCDPISGHTALYWYRQSLGQGLEFLIYFQGNSAPDKSGLPSDRFSAERTGGSVSTLTIQRTQQEDSAVYLCASSNRDRAPETQYFGPGTRLLVL.

As concerns this clonotype: Germline and junction disagree at one end, which may indicate a read error. The rearrangement uses TRBV6-2 or TRBV6-3 and TRBJ2-3, with a weak D call TRBD2 (6 bases). CDR3 length: 16 residues. The germline V gene encodes CDR1 MNHEY and CDR2 SVGEGT. The CDR3 DNA follows: TGTGCCAACAGTTCCCCCTGGGGCGGGGACGCAGATACGCAGTATTTT. It is translated as CANSSPWGGDADTQYF.

This clonotype was recorded many times. The rearrangement uses TRBV12-3 or TRBV12-4 and TRBJ2-2, with D unresolved. Trimming removed 3 bases from V and 6 bases from J, with 17 bases in between. CDR3 size: 16 residues. The CDR3 region is CASSFVAPTGAGELFF. CDR3 coding DNA: TGTGCCAGCAGTTTCGTCGCGCCCACCGGCGCCGGGGAGCTGTTTTTT.